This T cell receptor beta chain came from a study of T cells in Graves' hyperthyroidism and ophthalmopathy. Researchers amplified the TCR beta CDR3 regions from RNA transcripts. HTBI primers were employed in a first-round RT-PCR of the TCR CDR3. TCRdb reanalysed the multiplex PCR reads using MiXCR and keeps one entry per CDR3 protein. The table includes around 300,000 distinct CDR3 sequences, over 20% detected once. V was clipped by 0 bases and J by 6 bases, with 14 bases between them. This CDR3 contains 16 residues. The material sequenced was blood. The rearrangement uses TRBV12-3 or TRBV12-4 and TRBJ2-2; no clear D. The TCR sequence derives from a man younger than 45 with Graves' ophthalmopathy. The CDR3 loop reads CASSLASAARAGELFF. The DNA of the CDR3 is TGTGCCAGCAGTTTAGCGTCTGCCGCTAGGGCCGGGGAGCTGTTTTTT.